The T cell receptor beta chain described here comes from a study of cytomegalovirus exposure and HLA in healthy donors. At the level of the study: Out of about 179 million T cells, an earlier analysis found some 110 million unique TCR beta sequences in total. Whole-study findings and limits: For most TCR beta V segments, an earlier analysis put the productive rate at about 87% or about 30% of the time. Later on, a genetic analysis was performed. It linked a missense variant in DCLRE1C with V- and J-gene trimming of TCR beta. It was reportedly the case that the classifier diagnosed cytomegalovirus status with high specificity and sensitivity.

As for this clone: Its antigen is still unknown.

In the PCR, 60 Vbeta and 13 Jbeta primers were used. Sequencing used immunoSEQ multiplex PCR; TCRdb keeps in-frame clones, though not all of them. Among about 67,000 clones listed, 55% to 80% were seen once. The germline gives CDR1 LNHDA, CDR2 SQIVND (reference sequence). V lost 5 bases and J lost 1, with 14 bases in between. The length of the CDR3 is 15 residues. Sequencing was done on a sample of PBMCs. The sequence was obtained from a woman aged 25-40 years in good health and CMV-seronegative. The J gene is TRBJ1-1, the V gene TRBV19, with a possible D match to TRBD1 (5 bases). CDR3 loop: CASSPMGRGNTEAFF. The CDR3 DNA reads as TGTGCCAGTAGTCCGATGGGGCGTGGGAACACTGAAGCTTTCTTT.